The source of this T cell receptor beta chain is a study of beta chain features in type 1 diabetes. Study-level background: When patients were set against healthy donors, age, gender and cell yields were similar. Study-wide results and limits: More deletions and fewer insertions at VDJ junctions were seen in type 1 diabetes patients. Researchers report that Type 1 diabetes patients had moderately but significantly shorter TCRB CDR3s across all four CD4+ subsets.

Remarks on this clone: Its antigen is still unknown.

Trimming cost V 5 bases and J 4 bases; bases outside gene matches: 5. This CDR3 spans 14 amino acids. Germline CDR1 is SNHLY and CDR2 is FYNNEI. As every portion of the isolated RNA was reverse transcribed, the sequencing read expressed TCRB transcripts. Some clones are missing from TCRdb's copy, which holds only in-frame ones; the method was immunoSEQ multiplex PCR. The top ten hold roughly 0.022% of the sample, which has about 700,000 clones, roughly 12% seen once. The material sequenced was naive CD4+ T cells from blood. The TCR sequence derives from a man between 18 and 29 years old with type 1 diabetes. The gene calls are TRBV2 and TRBJ1-1; 9 bases line up with TRBD1. CDR3 in DNA: TGTGCCAGCAGTTGGACAGGGGTTGTCACTGAAGCTTTCTTT. The encoded protein is CASSWTGVVTEAFF.